This T cell receptor beta chain was documented in a study of blood T cell repertoires in COVID-19. Study details: Sources were T cells, B-cell-depleted T cells, or PBMCs; the material itself was cDNA or gDNA.

Using immunoSEQ multiplex PCR, the repertoire was profiled, and TCRdb retains in-frame clones only, with some absent. The repertoire holds 450,000 or so clones, with about 90% as singletons. The CDR3 sequence is 13 residues long. CDR1 is LNHDA and CDR2 is SQIVND in the germline V gene (reference sequence). Trimming left V 5 bases short and J 7 bases short, with 15 bases between. The receptor's source is a man between 18 and 35 years old with COVID-19, enrolled during active disease. The chain combines TRBV19 with TRBJ2-7, with D tentatively TRBD1 (5 bases). The specimen was peripheral blood. The CDR3 DNA is TGTGCCAGTAGTTTCCAGGGTCTACCGGAGCAGTACTTC. Protein: CASSFQGLPEQYF.